The 14 T cell receptor beta chains listed next were all sequenced from one sample in a study of cytotoxic CD8 clonotypes in ibrutinib-treated CLL. Sequencing used immunoSEQ multiplex PCR; TCRdb keeps in-frame clones, though not all of them. The sample lists around 310,000 clones; 80% were seen once. The sample consisted of PBMCs, taken before ibrutinib treatment. These receptors were collected from a human donor with chronic lymphocytic leukemia.

This clone has a single count. This sequence joins TRBV9 and TRBJ2-3; D is ambiguous. The CDR3 is made up of 14 amino acids. The ends were cut back, 3 bases at V and 2 bases at J, with 10 bases in the middle. CDR1 is SGDLS, CDR2 YYNGEE, per germline. As DNA, the CDR3 is TGTGCCAGCAGCGCGCTTGAGTACACAGATACGCAGTATTTT. This encodes CASSALEYTDTQYF.

The rearrangement uses TRBV28 and TRBJ1-5; D perhaps matches TRBD1 (6 bases). CDR1 MDHEN and CDR2 SYDVKM come from the germline V gene. The CDR3 loop spans 15 amino acids. The V end lost 5 bases, the J end lost 0 bases, and 11 bases lay between the germline ends. The CDR3 nucleotides are TGTGCCAGCAGTAGGGACAAACATAGCAATCAGCCCCAGCATTTT. Translation: CASSRDKHSNQPQHF. The whole variable domain, remainder taken from reference TRBV28 and TRBJ1-5, is DVKVTQSSRYLVKRTGEKVFLECVQDMDHENMFWYRQDPGLGLRLIYFSYDVKMKEKGDIPEGYSVSREKKERFSLILESASTNQTSMYLCASSRDKHSNQPQHFGDGTRLSIL.

The rearrangement links TRBV11-3 to TRBJ2-1, with TRBD2 identical over 7 bases. Germline CDR1 is SGHNT and CDR2 is YENEEA. Trimming at V came to 5 bases and at J to 11 bases, leaving 9 bases not matched to a gene. The CDR3 has 13 amino acids. The CDR3 DNA is TGTGCCAGCAGCCCAAGGGCCGGGGGGAAGCAGTTCTTC. This encodes CASSPRAGGKQFF.

The rearrangement links TRBV6-1 to TRBJ1-1; D is undetermined. The CDR3 covers 11 residues. From germline, CDR1 is MNHNS and CDR2 SASEGT. V lost 6 bases, J lost 8 bases, and 10 bases lay in between. In nucleotides, the CDR3 is TGTGCCAGCAGCTATGACTCCGAAGCTTTCTTT. This encodes CASSYDSEAFF.

This clone came up many times. The rearrangement joins TRBV2 to TRBJ2-7; either TRBD1 or TRBD2 may fit D (6 bases each). This CDR3 contains 13 residues. Germline CDR1 and CDR2: SNHLY and FYNNEI. V gave up 3 bases and J gave up 8 bases, with 14 bases separating them. In nucleotides, the CDR3 is TGTGCCAGCAGTGACCCGCACGGGGGCCAGCAGTACTTC. Amino acids: CASSDPHGGQQYF.

This chain's CDR3 is CASSAPPNTGELFF. CDR3 nucleotides: TGTGCCAGCAGCGCCCCGCCAAACACCGGGGAGCTGTTTTTT. The chain carries TRBV9 and TRBJ2-2; no firm D call. Looked up from germline, CDR1 is SGDLS and CDR2 is YYNGEE. This CDR3 is built from 14 residues. V dropped 3 bases and J dropped 2 bases, with 8 bases sitting between them.

The gene calls are TRBV9 and TRBJ2-2; D may match TRBD1 or TRBD2 (5 bases each). The CDR3 is 14 residues long. The V and J ends lost 2 bases and 7 bases respectively, with 12 bases between them. Per the germline V gene, CDR1 is SGDLS and CDR2 is YYNGEE. CDR3 bases: TGTGCCAGCAGCGTCGAGGGGCGGATCGGGGAGCTGTTTTTT. Residues: CASSVEGRIGELFF.

This clone was seen a few times. The V gene is TRBV19, the J gene TRBJ2-5, with TRBD1 identical over 10 bases. In germline, CDR1 is LNHDA, CDR2 SQIVND (reference sequence). J gave up 5 bases and V 5 bases, and 5 bases lay outside the gene matches. The CDR3 extends over 14 amino acids. CDR3 amino acids: CASSRRTGGETQYF. CDR3 nucleotides: TGTGCCAGTAGTCGGCGGACAGGGGGTGAGACCCAGTACTTC.

The V call is TRBV29-1, the J call TRBJ2-5; the D gene is possibly TRBD1 (5 bases). The V and J ends lost 3 bases and 5 bases respectively, with 16 bases between them. The length of the CDR3 is 14 residues. Germline V gene sequence: CDR1 SQVTM, CDR2 ANQGSEA. The CDR3 protein is CSVDEQGARETQYF. CDR3 in DNA: TGCAGCGTTGACGAACAAGGGGCCAGGGAGACCCAGTACTTC.

This clone occurred a few times. The chain has TRBV10-3 and TRBJ1-3; D remains ambiguous. Germline CDR1 and CDR2: ENHRY and SYGVKD. Trimming took off 3 bases at V and 2 bases at J, with 8 bases between the two ends. The CDR3 is 14 amino acids. The CDR3 DNA is TGTGCCATCAGTGAAGGATCCCCTGGAAACACCATATATTTT. It is translated as CAISEGSPGNTIYF.

With respect to this clone: The junction departs from germline at one end; a sequencing error may be responsible. The V and J genes are TRBV7-7 and TRBJ2-3; D is possibly TRBD2 (5 bases). The CDR3 consists of 13 residues. In germline, CDR1 is SSHAT, CDR2 FNYEAQ (reference sequence). The CDR3 loop is CASSSTRSDTQYF. The CDR3 DNA sequence: TGTGCTAGCAGCTCAACTAGATCAGATACGCAGTATTTT.

This rearrangement joins TRBV5-6 to TRBJ2-3, with TRBD1 as a possible D gene (6 bases). The germline V and J ends were trimmed by 2 bases and 3 bases, with 10 bases remaining between them. Germline V gene sequence: CDR1 SGHDT, CDR2 YYEEEE. There are 14 residues in the CDR3. CDR3 DNA: TGTGCCAGCAGCTTATTAGGGGGAACAGATACGCAGTATTTT. It specifies CASSLLGGTDTQYF.

This clone has just one count. As DNA, the CDR3 is TGTGCCAGCAGTTACTCCAGCGGGAGACCTCAGGAGCAGTTCTTC. Protein sequence: CASSYSSGRPQEQFF. The J gene is TRBJ2-1, the V gene TRBV6-5, with TRBD2 matching 8 bases. The CDR3 has 15 residues. Germline V gene lookup returns CDR1 MNHEY and CDR2 SVGAGI. Germline trimming cut 0 bases from V and 10 bases from J; bases unmatched to any gene: 8.

The V call is TRBV5-7, the J call TRBJ1-5, with a possible D match to TRBD1 (6 bases). TRBV5-7 is treated as an ORF (open reading frame) with a function not yet certain. This CDR3 contains 17 residues. V was shortened by 2 bases and J by 0 bases, with 15 bases between the two germline ends. Here the CDR3 DNA reads TGTGCCAGCAGCTTTGGGCAGGGGTACAGTAGCAATCAGCCCCAGCATTTT. It is translated as CASSFGQGYSSNQPQHF.